This TCR beta chain appears in the sequencing data of a study of T cell clonotyping in hematopoietic cell transplantation listed by TCRdb under 2021. Broadly, across the study: A total of 120 to 150 blood samples were collected in the study from approximately 34 consecutive transplant recipients and their related donors. Recruitment of patients ran from September 2015 to January 2017, and follow-up continued until late 2020 or until death. Overall study outcomes, separate from this receptor: Overlap with donor repertoires was found for only a small fraction of recipient repertoires, with over 97% found to appear de novo at the given depth. The sample size was limited and the cells went unsorted, which meant the CD4 and CD8 repertoire contributions could not be told apart. Recipient TCR diversity fell after transplant, with pathologically expanded clonotypes rising progressively from day 30 to day 180. Broader TCR repertoire diversity after transplant was predicted by Inverse Simpson Index values from donors and from recipients before transplant.

This clone was observed a handful of times. Its antigen is still unknown. Per-base quality was not reported, and no clone a single base away is much larger than it. With the immunoSEQ assay, which is a bias-controlled multiplex PCR relying on V- and J-specific primers, TCR beta CDR3 regions were amplified from genomic DNA. In a second PCR step, the CDR3 amplicons were tagged with a proprietary barcode plus Illumina adapter sequences. An Illumina MiSeq instrument was used for sequencing of the CDR3 libraries. The study's processing was this. immunoSEQ Analyzer 3.0 was used for export and quality control, with R Bioconductor and Immunarch used for downstream analyses. Only productive rearrangements in the normalized downsampled data set went into calculating the repertoire metrics. In the normalized cohort, a clonotype counted as pathologically expanded if the clonotype was larger than 5 templates. Repertoire diversity was measured with the Inverse Simpson Index. To capture all clonotypes, CMV-specificity analyses were performed on the non-normalized data set. The table was pulled from immuneACCESS by TCRdb, which kept in-frame rearrangements only. Such tables lose some clones; where checked, under half of the loss comes from unresolved V genes, and the rest has no known cause. The D gene and trimming were derived from the DNA, and the V and J assignments and clone size from that table. The sample records roughly 44,000 clones, about 95% of which are singletons. The ten largest clones add up to around 1% of the sample.

Blood samples for TCR beta sequencing were provided by related transplant donors. Nuclei Lysis Solution was used to extract genomic DNA from fresh or cryopreserved unfractionated peripheral blood mononuclear cells. According to the germline V gene, CDR1 reads SGHDN and CDR2 reads FVKESK. Trimming costs V 4 bases and J 0 bases, and their ends lie 13 bases apart. Measured from the cysteine to the phenylalanine, the CDR3 is 16 residues long. Solely the CDR3 DNA is kept, with 48 bases framed from the first base. The source material was peripheral blood mononuclear cells. The rearranged segments are TRBV14 and TRBJ2-1, with the D gene not clear enough to name. This TCR derives from a man aged 30 to 45 in good health. Some clones in this sample may be carry-over from other donors' samples. The CDR3 protein: CASSPRPDGSYNEQFF. The nucleotide sequence is TGTGCCAGCAGCCCCCGACCCGACGGCTCCTACAATGAGCAGTTCTTC.